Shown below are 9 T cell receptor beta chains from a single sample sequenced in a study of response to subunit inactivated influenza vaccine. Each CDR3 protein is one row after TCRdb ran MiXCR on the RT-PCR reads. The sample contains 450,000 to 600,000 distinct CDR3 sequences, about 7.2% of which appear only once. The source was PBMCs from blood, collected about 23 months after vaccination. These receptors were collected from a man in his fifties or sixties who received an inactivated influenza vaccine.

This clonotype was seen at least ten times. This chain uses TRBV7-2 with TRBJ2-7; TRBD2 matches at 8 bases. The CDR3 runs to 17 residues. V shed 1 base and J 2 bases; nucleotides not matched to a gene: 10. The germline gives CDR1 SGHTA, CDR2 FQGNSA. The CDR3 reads CASSLGGFGTSTYEQYF. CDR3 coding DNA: TGTGCCAGCAGCTTAGGGGGTTTTGGGACTAGTACCTACGAGCAGTACTTC.

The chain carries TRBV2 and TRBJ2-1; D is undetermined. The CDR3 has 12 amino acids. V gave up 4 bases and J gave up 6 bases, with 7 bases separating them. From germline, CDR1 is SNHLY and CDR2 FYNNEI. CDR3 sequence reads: CASSVHRNEQFF. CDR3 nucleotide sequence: TGTGCCAGCAGTGTTCACCGCAATGAGCAGTTCTTC.

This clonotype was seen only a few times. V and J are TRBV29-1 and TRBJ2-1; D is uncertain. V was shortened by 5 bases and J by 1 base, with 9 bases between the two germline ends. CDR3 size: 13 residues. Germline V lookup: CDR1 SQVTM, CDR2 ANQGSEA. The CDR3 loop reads CSVSRPSYNEQFF. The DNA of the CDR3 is TGCAGCGTTTCTCGTCCTTCCTACAATGAGCAGTTCTTC.

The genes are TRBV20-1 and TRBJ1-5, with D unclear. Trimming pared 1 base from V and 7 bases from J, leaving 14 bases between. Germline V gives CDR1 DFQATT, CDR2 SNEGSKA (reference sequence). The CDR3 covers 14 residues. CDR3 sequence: CSARVGGPRQPQHF. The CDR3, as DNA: TGCAGTGCTAGAGTGGGAGGTCCTCGACAGCCCCAGCATTTT.

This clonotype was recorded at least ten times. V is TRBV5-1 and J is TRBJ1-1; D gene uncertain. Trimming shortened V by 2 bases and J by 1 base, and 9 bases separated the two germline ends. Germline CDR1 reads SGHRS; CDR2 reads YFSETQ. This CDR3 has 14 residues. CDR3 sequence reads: CASSFEFKNTEAFF. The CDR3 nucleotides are TGCGCCAGCAGCTTTGAATTTAAGAACACTGAAGCTTTCTTT.

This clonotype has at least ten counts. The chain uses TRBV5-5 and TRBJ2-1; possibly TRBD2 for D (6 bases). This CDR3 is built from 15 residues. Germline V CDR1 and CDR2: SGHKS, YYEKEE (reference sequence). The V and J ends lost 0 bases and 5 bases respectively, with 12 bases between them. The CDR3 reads CASSLGGSGHNEQFF. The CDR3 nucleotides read TGTGCCAGCAGCTTGGGGGGTAGCGGCCACAATGAGCAGTTCTTC.

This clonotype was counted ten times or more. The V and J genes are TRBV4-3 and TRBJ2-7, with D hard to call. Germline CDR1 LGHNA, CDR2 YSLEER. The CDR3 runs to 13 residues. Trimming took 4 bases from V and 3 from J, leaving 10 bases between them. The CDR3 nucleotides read TGCGCCAGCAGCCGGGATCGGCGCTACGAGCAGTACTTC. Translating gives CASSRDRRYEQYF.

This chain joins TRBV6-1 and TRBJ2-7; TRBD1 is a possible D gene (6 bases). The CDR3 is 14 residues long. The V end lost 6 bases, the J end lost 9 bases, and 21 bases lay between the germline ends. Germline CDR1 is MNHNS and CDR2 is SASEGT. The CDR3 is CASSPGTRGLRQYF. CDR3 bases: TGTGCCAGCAGCCCCGGGACAAGGGGATTGCGGCAGTACTTC.

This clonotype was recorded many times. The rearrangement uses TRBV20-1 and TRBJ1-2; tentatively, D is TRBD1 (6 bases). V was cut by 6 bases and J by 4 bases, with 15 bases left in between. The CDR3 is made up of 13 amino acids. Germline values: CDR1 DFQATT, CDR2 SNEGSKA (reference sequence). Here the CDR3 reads CSANRERAYGYTF. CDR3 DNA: TGCAGTGCAAACAGGGAACGGGCCTATGGCTACACCTTC.